This TCR beta chain was recovered during a study of identical twins. In its sample, this clonotype was seen many times. Using its own MiXCR run on the 5' RACE reads, TCRdb lists one record per CDR3 protein. The table records hundreds of thousands of distinct CDR3 sequences, about 8.1% of them present only once. Germline V lookup: CDR1 MGHRA, CDR2 YSYEKL. With V trimmed by 2 bases and J by 4 bases, 7 bases remained unmatched. The CDR3 covers 15 residues. This sample also appeared in a second study, on yellow fever vaccine responses in identical twins.

The material sequenced was memory (CD45RO+) T cells sorted from blood. The gene calls are TRBV4-1 and TRBJ1-1; 7 bases align to TRBD1. This receptor was identified in a woman under 30 in good health. The CDR3 DNA follows: TGCGCCAGCAGCCAACCAGACAGGGACGCCACTGAAGCTTTCTTT. This gives the protein CASSQPDRDATEAFF.